These T cell receptor beta chains were read from a single sample in a study of T cell responses to AZD1222 COVID-19 vaccine. The table came from immunoSEQ multiplex PCR; TCRdb's copy has only in-frame clones and leaves some out. The sample holds nearly 90,000 clones, approximately 86% seen once. This specimen consisted of peripheral blood, obtained on day 0 of AZD1222 vaccination. The receptors come from an adult in good health. Each CDR3 is given with its conserved first and last residue. D genes are given only for firm matches. Size tells how often a clone was seen (once, few, many) or the class of an expanded clone, and some rows leave it out.

TGTGCCAGCAGTTACCAGGGGTCCCCAAGTGAAAAACTGTTTTTT	CASSYQGSPSEKLFF	-	TRBV6-5	TRBJ1-4	-
TGTGCCATCAGCGAAAACAATGAGCAGTTCTTC	CAISENNEQFF	-	TRBV10-3	TRBJ2-1	-
TGCAGCGTGGGAACAGGGAGCTCCTACGAGCAGTACTTC	CSVGTGSSYEQYF	-	TRBV29-1	TRBJ2-7	-
TGTGCCAGCAGTTTAGGTGTTGAAGCTTTCTTT	CASSLGVEAFF	-	TRBV12-3/TRBV12-4	TRBJ1-1	-
TGTGCCAGCAGCTTAGGGACAACTAGCACAGATACGCAGTATTTT	CASSLGTTSTDTQYF	-	TRBV7-3	TRBJ2-3	-
TGTGCCAGCAGCCCAAGGGACAGGATCTCTGGAAACACCATATATTTT	CASSPRDRISGNTIYF	-	TRBV9	TRBJ1-3	TRBD1
TGTGCCAGCAGCGCCCCACAGGTTAGCTCCTACGAGCAGTACTTC	CASSAPQVSSYEQYF	-	TRBV21-1	TRBJ2-7	-
TGCGCCAGCAGTTCTCCGTCGGGGGTTAGGACGTTTGGGCCTGCAGATACGCAGTATTTT	CASSSPSGVRTFGPADTQYF	-	TRBV5-1	TRBJ2-3	-
TGTGCCAGCAGTTTAAGTCTTCCGGCGACCGTGGCTTTCTTT	CASSLSLPATVAFF	-	TRBV6-6	TRBJ1-1	-
TGTGCCAGCAGCCCCAGGACGGCCGAAAACATTCAGTACTTC	CASSPRTAENIQYF	-	TRBV11-1	TRBJ2-4	-
TGCGCCAGCAGCCCGACAGGGGTGTATAATTCACCCCTCCACTTT	CASSPTGVYNSPLHF	-	TRBV5-1	TRBJ1-6	TRBD1
TGTGCCACCAGCTGGGGCGGAAAGAACACTGAAGCTTTCTTT	CATSWGGKNTEAFF	-	TRBV19	TRBJ1-1	-
TGTGCCAGCAGCCTGGAAGAACAGAACTACGAGCAGTACTTC	CASSLEEQNYEQYF	-	TRBV5-6	TRBJ2-7	-
TGTGCCAGCAGCCCGACTCCCAGGACAGGGGGCACTGAAGCTTTCTTT	CASSPTPRTGGTEAFF	-	TRBV5-6	TRBJ1-1	TRBD1
TGTGCCACCATGACAGGTTATGGAAACACCATATATTTT	CATMTGYGNTIYF	once	TRBV10-3	TRBJ1-3	-
TGTGCCAGCAGTTCCCCCGTTCGCAACTACGAGCAGTACTTC	CASSSPVRNYEQYF	-	TRBV27	TRBJ2-7	-
TGTGCCAGTAGTATGGGGACTTCGGCGCAGTACTTC	CASSMGTSAQYF	-	TRBV19	TRBJ2-7	-
TGTGCCAGCAGCTTAGGGGGACTAGCGGGAGGGCCCTCCTACGAGCAGTACTTC	CASSLGGLAGGPSYEQYF	-	TRBV7-9	TRBJ2-7	TRBD2